Detailed here is one TCR beta chain. This entry belongs to a study of blood T cell repertoires in COVID-19. Study as a whole: From T cells, B-cell-depleted T cells, or PBMCs came the material, which was cDNA or gDNA.

The assay was immunoSEQ multiplex PCR, and TCRdb's table has in-frame clones only and misses some. The repertoire holds 150,000 to 160,000 clones, approximately 92% seen once, with 15% in the top ten. In germline, CDR1 is MGHRA, CDR2 YSYEKL. CDR3 size: 15 residues. Trimming stripped 1 base from V and 2 bases from J, with 9 bases between. The source is a woman between 40 and 50 years old with acute or convalescent COVID-19. J is TRBJ1-5 and V is TRBV4-1; possible D gene TRBD1, 5 bases. Sequencing was performed on peripheral blood. CDR3 sequence reads: CASSQGIGGNQPQHF. The CDR3 DNA is TGCGCCAGCAGCCAAGGTATAGGGGGCAATCAGCCCCAGCATTTT.